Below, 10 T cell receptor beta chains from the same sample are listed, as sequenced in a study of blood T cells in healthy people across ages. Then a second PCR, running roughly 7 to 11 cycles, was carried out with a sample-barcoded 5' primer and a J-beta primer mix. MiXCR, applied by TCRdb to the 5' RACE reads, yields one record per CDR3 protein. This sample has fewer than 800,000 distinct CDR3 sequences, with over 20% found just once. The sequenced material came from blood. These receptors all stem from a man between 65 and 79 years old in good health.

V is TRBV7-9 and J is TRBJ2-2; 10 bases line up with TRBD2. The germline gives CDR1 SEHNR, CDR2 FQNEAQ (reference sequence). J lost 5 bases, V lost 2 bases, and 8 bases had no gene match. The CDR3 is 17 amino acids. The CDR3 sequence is CASSLPSGRWETGELFF. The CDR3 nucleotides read TGTGCCAGCAGCTTACCTAGCGGGAGATGGGAGACCGGGGAGCTGTTTTTT.

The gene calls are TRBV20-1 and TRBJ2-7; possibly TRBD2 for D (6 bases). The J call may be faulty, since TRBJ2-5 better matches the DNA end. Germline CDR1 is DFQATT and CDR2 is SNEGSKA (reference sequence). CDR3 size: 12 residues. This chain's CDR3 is CSARRELETQYF. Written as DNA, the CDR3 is TGCAGTGCCCGACGGGAGTTAGAGACCCAGTACTTC.

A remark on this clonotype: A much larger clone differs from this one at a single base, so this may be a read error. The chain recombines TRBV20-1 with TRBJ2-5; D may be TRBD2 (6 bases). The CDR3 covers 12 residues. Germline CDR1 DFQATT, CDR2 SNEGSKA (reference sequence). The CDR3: CSANRGGETQHF. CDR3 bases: TGCAGTGCTAACCGGGGCGGGGAGACCCAGCACTTC.

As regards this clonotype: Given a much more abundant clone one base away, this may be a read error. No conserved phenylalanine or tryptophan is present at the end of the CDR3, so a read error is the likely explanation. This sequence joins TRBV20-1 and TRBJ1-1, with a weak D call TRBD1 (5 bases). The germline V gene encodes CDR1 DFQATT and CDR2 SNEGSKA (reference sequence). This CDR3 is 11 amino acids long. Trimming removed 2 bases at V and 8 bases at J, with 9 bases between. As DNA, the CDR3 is TGCAGTGCTAGACGAACAGGAGAAGCTTTCTCT. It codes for CSARRTGEAFS.

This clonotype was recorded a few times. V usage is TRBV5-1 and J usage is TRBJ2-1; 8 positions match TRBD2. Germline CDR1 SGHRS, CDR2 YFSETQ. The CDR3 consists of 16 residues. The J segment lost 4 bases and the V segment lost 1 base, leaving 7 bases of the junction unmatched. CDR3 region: CASSLRSGSAYNEQFF. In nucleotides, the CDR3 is TGCGCCAGCAGCTTGAGGAGCGGGAGTGCGTACAATGAGCAGTTCTTC.

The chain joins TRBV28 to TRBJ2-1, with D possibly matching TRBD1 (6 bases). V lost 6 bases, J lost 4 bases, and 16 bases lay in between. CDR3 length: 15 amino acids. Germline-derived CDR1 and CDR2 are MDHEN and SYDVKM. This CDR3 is CASSRTHQGYNEQFF. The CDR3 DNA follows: TGTGCCAGCAGCCGAACCCACCAGGGGTACAATGAGCAGTTCTTC.

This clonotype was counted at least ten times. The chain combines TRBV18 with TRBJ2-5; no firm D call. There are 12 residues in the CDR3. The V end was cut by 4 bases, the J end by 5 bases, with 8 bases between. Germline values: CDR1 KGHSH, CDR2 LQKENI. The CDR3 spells CASSRSAETQYF. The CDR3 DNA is TGTGCCAGCTCACGATCGGCGGAGACCCAGTACTTC.

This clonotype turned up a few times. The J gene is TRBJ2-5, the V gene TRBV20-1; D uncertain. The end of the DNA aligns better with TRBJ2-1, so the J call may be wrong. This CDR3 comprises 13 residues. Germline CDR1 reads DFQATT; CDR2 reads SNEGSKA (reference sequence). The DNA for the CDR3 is TGCAGTGCTAGAGAATACACAAACAATGAGCAGTTCTTC. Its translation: CSAREYTNNEQFF.

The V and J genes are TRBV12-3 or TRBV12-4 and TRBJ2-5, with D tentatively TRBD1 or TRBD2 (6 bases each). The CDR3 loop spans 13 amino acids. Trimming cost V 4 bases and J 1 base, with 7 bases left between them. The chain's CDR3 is CASSWGAQETQYF. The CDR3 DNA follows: TGTGCCAGCAGTTGGGGGGCCCAAGAGACCCAGTACTTC.

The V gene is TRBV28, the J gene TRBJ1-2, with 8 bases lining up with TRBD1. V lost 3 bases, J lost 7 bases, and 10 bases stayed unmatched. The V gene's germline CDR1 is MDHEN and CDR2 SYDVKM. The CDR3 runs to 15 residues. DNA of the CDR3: TGTGCCAGCAGTTTGCCTGGACAGGGAGCGCTTGGCTACACCTTC. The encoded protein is CASSLPGQGALGYTF.